This TCR beta chain stems from a study of blood T cell repertoires in COVID-19. At the level of the study: Both acute and convalescent COVID-19 samples were obtained from the United States, Italy and Spain. PBMCs, B-cell-depleted T cells, or T cells were the source of the cDNA or gDNA that made up the material.

The CDR3 loop spans 16 amino acids. CDR1 and CDR2 from the germline V gene are MNHEY and SVGAGI. V shed 3 bases, J shed 5 bases, and the junction held 6 bases outside the gene matches. In the study's own analysis: Reference gene primer amplification gave nucleated cell count estimates. Assay used: immunoSEQ multiplex PCR; TCRdb lists only in-frame clones, some missing. V and J calls plus clone size are reproduced from that table; the DNA served to infer D and trimming. The table has approximately 300,000 clones, over 80% seen once. The TCR was taken from a woman between 45 and 60 years old with active or convalescent COVID-19. The sequenced sample was peripheral blood. The chain employs TRBV6-5 and TRBJ2-2; the match to TRBD1 covers 10 bases. CDR3 in amino acids: CASSYWDRGLTGELFF. In nucleotides, the CDR3 is TGTGCCAGCAGTTATTGGGACAGGGGACTTACCGGGGAGCTGTTTTTT.